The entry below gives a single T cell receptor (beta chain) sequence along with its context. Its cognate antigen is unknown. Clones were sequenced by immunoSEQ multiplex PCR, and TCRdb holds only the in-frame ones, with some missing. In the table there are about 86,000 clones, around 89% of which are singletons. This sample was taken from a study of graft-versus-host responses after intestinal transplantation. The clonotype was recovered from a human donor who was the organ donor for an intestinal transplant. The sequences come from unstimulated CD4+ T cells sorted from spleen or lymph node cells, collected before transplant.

The CDR3 DNA follows: TGCGCCAGCAGCCCTCGGTCATTGAACTATGGCTACACCTTC. Translating gives CASSPRSLNYGYTF. The chain couples TRBV4-1 to TRBJ1-2; D call uncertain. V lost 4 bases and J 2 bases, leaving 11 bases between the germline ends. This CDR3 comprises 14 residues. Looked up from germline, CDR1 is MGHRA and CDR2 is YSYEKL.